The rows below give T cell receptor beta chains drawn from one sample of a study of CD8 T cells in Susac syndrome. From the immunoSEQ multiplex PCR reads, TCRdb called clonotypes with MiXCR, one entry per CDR3 protein. The sample lists roughly 200,000 distinct CDR3 sequences, 85% to 95% occurring once. The sequencing sample was made of CD4+ T cells from PBMCs. The receptors were gathered from a human donor in good health. Each CDR3 is given with its conserved first and last residue. Each record gives: D gene, clone size, J gene, V gene, CDR3 protein, CDR3 DNA. A D gene is named only where the DNA matches it firmly. Not all rows give a size; the values are once, few, many and, for expanded clones, a class.

d_call: -; clone_size: -; j_call: TRBJ2-7; v_call: TRBV7-9; cdr3_aa: CASSKVQGSEQYF; cdr3_nt: TGTGCCAGCAGCAAGGTTCAGGGAAGCGAGCAGTACTTC
d_call: -; clone_size: -; j_call: TRBJ2-1; v_call: TRBV18; cdr3_aa: CASSLQGSEQFF; cdr3_nt: TGTGCCAGCTCACTGCAAGGAAGTGAGCAGTTCTTC
d_call: TRBD1; clone_size: -; j_call: TRBJ1-1; v_call: TRBV5-1; cdr3_aa: CASYYGDRDTEAFF; cdr3_nt: TGCGCCAGCTATTACGGAGACAGGGACACTGAAGCTTTCTTT
d_call: TRBD1; clone_size: -; j_call: TRBJ2-7; v_call: TRBV3-1; cdr3_aa: CASGRDRGSEQYF; cdr3_nt: TGTGCCAGCGGACGGGACAGGGGGTCCGAGCAGTACTTC
d_call: TRBD1; clone_size: -; j_call: TRBJ1-2; v_call: TRBV7-8; cdr3_aa: CASSLEEAGTGGRGYTF; cdr3_nt: TGTGCCAGCAGCTTAGAAGAAGCCGGGACAGGGGGGCGGGGCTACACCTTC
d_call: -; clone_size: -; j_call: TRBJ1-2; v_call: TRBV24-1; cdr3_aa: CATSDLRAGYTF; cdr3_nt: TGTGCCACCAGTGATTTACGGGCTGGCTACACCTTC
d_call: -; clone_size: -; j_call: TRBJ2-5; v_call: TRBV27; cdr3_aa: CASSRQRGLADEETQYF; cdr3_nt: TGTGCCAGCAGTCGTCAACGGGGGCTAGCGGATGAAGAGACCCAGTACTTC
d_call: TRBD1; clone_size: -; j_call: TRBJ1-1; v_call: TRBV20-1; cdr3_aa: CSVLRRRGRGDTEAFF; cdr3_nt: TGCAGTGTACTGAGGCGAAGGGGGCGCGGGGACACTGAAGCTTTCTTT
d_call: -; clone_size: -; j_call: TRBJ2-3; v_call: TRBV2; cdr3_aa: CASSEKSFGYF; cdr3_nt: TGTGCCAGCAGTGAAAAATCGTTCGGGTATTTT
d_call: -; clone_size: -; j_call: TRBJ2-7; v_call: TRBV29-1; cdr3_aa: CSVENSYEQYF; cdr3_nt: TGCAGCGTTGAGAACTCCTACGAGCAGTACTTC
d_call: TRBD2; clone_size: few; j_call: TRBJ2-1; v_call: TRBV12-3/TRBV12-4; cdr3_aa: CASSSGLAGYNEQFF; cdr3_nt: TGTGCCAGCAGTTCGGGACTAGCGGGCTACAATGAGCAGTTCTTC
d_call: -; clone_size: -; j_call: TRBJ2-7; v_call: TRBV21-1; cdr3_aa: CASSKRVYEQYF; cdr3_nt: TGTGCCAGCAGCAAGAGGGTCTACGAGCAGTACTTC
d_call: -; clone_size: -; j_call: TRBJ2-3; v_call: TRBV29-1; cdr3_aa: CSTDRTGVADTQYF; cdr3_nt: TGCAGCACCGACCGAACAGGAGTCGCAGATACGCAGTATTTT
d_call: -; clone_size: -; j_call: TRBJ2-5; v_call: TRBV24-1; cdr3_aa: CATSPAEGGGTQETQYF; cdr3_nt: TGTGCCACCAGCCCAGCAGAAGGGGGAGGGACCCAAGAGACCCAGTACTTC
d_call: -; clone_size: -; j_call: TRBJ2-3; v_call: TRBV12-3/TRBV12-4; cdr3_aa: CASSLAGQGSTDAQYF; cdr3_nt: TGTGCCAGCAGTTTAGCGGGCCAGGGAAGCACAGATGCGCAGTATTTT
d_call: -; clone_size: -; j_call: TRBJ2-1; v_call: TRBV6-2/TRBV6-3; cdr3_aa: CASGDYNEQFF; cdr3_nt: TGTGCCAGCGGCGACTACAATGAGCAGTTCTTC
d_call: TRBD2; clone_size: -; j_call: TRBJ2-2; v_call: TRBV14; cdr3_aa: CASSQWTSGSSGELFF; cdr3_nt: TGTGCCAGCAGCCAGTGGACTAGCGGGAGCTCCGGGGAGCTGTTTTTT
d_call: -; clone_size: -; j_call: TRBJ2-7; v_call: TRBV20-1; cdr3_aa: CSAAAHGGPYEQYF; cdr3_nt: TGCAGTGCTGCCGCCCACGGCGGACCCTACGAGCAGTACTTC
d_call: -; clone_size: once; j_call: TRBJ1-1; v_call: TRBV29-1; cdr3_aa: CSVAWRQGNTEAFF; cdr3_nt: TGCAGCGTCGCCTGGAGGCAGGGAAACACTGAAGCTTTCTTT
d_call: TRBD2; clone_size: -; j_call: TRBJ2-3; v_call: TRBV6-5; cdr3_aa: CASSYVGTKSTDTQYF; cdr3_nt: TGTGCCAGCAGTTACGTCGGGACTAAAAGCACAGATACGCAGTATTTT
d_call: -; clone_size: -; j_call: TRBJ1-2; v_call: TRBV27; cdr3_aa: CASRSFLRRAYGYTF; cdr3_nt: TGTGCCAGCAGATCTTTCCTCCGCCGGGCCTATGGCTACACCTTC
d_call: TRBD2; clone_size: -; j_call: TRBJ2-3; v_call: TRBV5-1; cdr3_aa: CASRVSGSTDTQYF; cdr3_nt: TGCGCCAGCAGGGTTAGCGGGAGCACAGATACGCAGTATTTT
d_call: -; clone_size: -; j_call: TRBJ2-1; v_call: TRBV12-3/TRBV12-4; cdr3_aa: CASSFGTGPYNEQFF; cdr3_nt: TGTGCCAGCAGTTTTGGGACCGGACCCTACAATGAGCAGTTCTTC
d_call: -; clone_size: -; j_call: TRBJ2-1; v_call: TRBV28; cdr3_aa: CASTLDQGQTTYNEQFF; cdr3_nt: TGTGCCAGCACCCTCGACCAAGGACAGACAACTTACAATGAGCAGTTCTTC
d_call: TRBD2; clone_size: -; j_call: TRBJ2-1; v_call: TRBV3-1; cdr3_aa: CASSQKASGRETQFF; cdr3_nt: TGTGCCAGCAGCCAAAAGGCTAGCGGGAGGGAAACCCAGTTCTTC
d_call: TRBD2; clone_size: -; j_call: TRBJ2-5; v_call: TRBV5-4; cdr3_aa: CASSSPSGSQETQYF; cdr3_nt: TGTGCCAGCAGCTCTCCTAGCGGAAGCCAAGAGACCCAGTACTTC
d_call: TRBD1; clone_size: few; j_call: TRBJ1-2; v_call: TRBV28; cdr3_aa: CASRTGTNYGYTF; cdr3_nt: TGTGCCAGCAGGACAGGGACTAACTATGGCTACACCTTC
d_call: -; clone_size: -; j_call: TRBJ2-1; v_call: TRBV10-3; cdr3_aa: CAISERYNEQFF; cdr3_nt: TGTGCCATCAGTGAAAGATACAATGAGCAGTTCTTC
d_call: -; clone_size: -; j_call: TRBJ1-1; v_call: TRBV29-1; cdr3_aa: CSVARGASAEAFF; cdr3_nt: TGCAGCGTTGCCCGGGGGGCGAGCGCTGAAGCTTTCTTT
d_call: -; clone_size: -; j_call: TRBJ1-3; v_call: TRBV30; cdr3_aa: CAWSSGDGNTIYF; cdr3_nt: TGTGCCTGGAGTTCGGGGGATGGAAACACCATATATTTT
d_call: -; clone_size: -; j_call: TRBJ1-2; v_call: TRBV5-4; cdr3_aa: CASRPGANYGYTF; cdr3_nt: TGTGCCAGCAGGCCGGGGGCAAACTATGGCTACACCTTC
d_call: TRBD1; clone_size: once; j_call: TRBJ1-1; v_call: TRBV9; cdr3_aa: CASSVSDRAFTEAFF; cdr3_nt: TGTGCCAGCAGCGTATCCGACAGGGCCTTTACTGAAGCTTTCTTT
d_call: -; clone_size: -; j_call: TRBJ1-1; v_call: TRBV29-1; cdr3_aa: CSVEIGGVTEAFF; cdr3_nt: TGCAGCGTTGAAATAGGGGGTGTCACTGAAGCTTTCTTT
d_call: -; clone_size: -; j_call: TRBJ1-2; v_call: TRBV29-1; cdr3_aa: CSVETGSYGYTF; cdr3_nt: TGCAGCGTCGAAACAGGGAGCTATGGCTACACCTTC
d_call: -; clone_size: -; j_call: TRBJ2-1; v_call: TRBV11-2; cdr3_aa: CASSRTIAGAGSEAYNEQFF; cdr3_nt: TGTGCCAGCAGCCGTACCATAGCAGGGGCGGGTAGCGAGGCCTACAATGAGCAGTTCTTC
d_call: -; clone_size: -; j_call: TRBJ2-4; v_call: TRBV5-1; cdr3_aa: CASRDPSDIQYF; cdr3_nt: TGCGCCAGCAGGGACCCCTCGGACATTCAGTACTTC
d_call: -; clone_size: -; j_call: TRBJ2-1; v_call: TRBV24-1; cdr3_aa: CATSDPGSMLFF; cdr3_nt: TGTGCCACCAGTGATCCGGGTTCAATGTTGTTCTTC
d_call: -; clone_size: -; j_call: TRBJ1-2; v_call: TRBV6-5; cdr3_aa: CASSWAREANYGYTF; cdr3_nt: TGTGCCAGCAGTTGGGCCAGGGAAGCTAACTATGGCTACACCTTC
d_call: TRBD1; clone_size: -; j_call: TRBJ2-4; v_call: TRBV12-3/TRBV12-4; cdr3_aa: CASSRTGTGRSNIQYF; cdr3_nt: TGTGCCAGCAGTAGAACCGGGACAGGGAGGTCAAACATTCAGTACTTC
d_call: -; clone_size: -; j_call: TRBJ1-2; v_call: TRBV3-1; cdr3_aa: CASSQTSINYGYTF; cdr3_nt: TGTGCCAGCAGCCAGACCTCCATTAACTATGGCTACACCTTC
d_call: TRBD2; clone_size: -; j_call: TRBJ2-5; v_call: TRBV19; cdr3_aa: CASSMGLAGLYQETQYF; cdr3_nt: TGTGCCAGTAGTATGGGACTAGCGGGTCTCTACCAAGAGACCCAGTACTTC
d_call: -; clone_size: -; j_call: TRBJ2-1; v_call: TRBV29-1; cdr3_aa: CSGSAGSRGEQFF; cdr3_nt: TGCAGCGGAAGTGCCGGGAGCCGGGGTGAGCAGTTCTTC
d_call: -; clone_size: -; j_call: TRBJ2-3; v_call: TRBV20-1; cdr3_aa: CSASAGGAGAVSRADTQYF; cdr3_nt: TGCAGTGCTAGCGCCGGCGGGGCAGGGGCGGTCAGTAGAGCAGATACGCAGTATTTT
d_call: TRBD2; clone_size: -; j_call: TRBJ2-3; v_call: TRBV11-2; cdr3_aa: CASTDSGRRGTDTQYF; cdr3_nt: TGTGCCAGCACCGATAGCGGGAGGAGGGGCACAGATACGCAGTATTTT
d_call: -; clone_size: few; j_call: TRBJ1-4; v_call: TRBV20-1; cdr3_aa: CSARGPNEKLFF; cdr3_nt: TGCAGTGCTAGAGGCCCTAATGAAAAACTGTTTTTT
d_call: TRBD1; clone_size: once; j_call: TRBJ1-1; v_call: TRBV28; cdr3_aa: CASKVPGGNTEAFF; cdr3_nt: TGTGCCAGCAAAGTCCCAGGGGGCAACACTGAAGCTTTCTTT
d_call: -; clone_size: -; j_call: TRBJ1-2; v_call: TRBV18; cdr3_aa: CASSPPTGTGYGYTF; cdr3_nt: TGTGCCAGCTCACCACCGACGGGGACGGGCTATGGCTACACCTTC
d_call: TRBD1; clone_size: -; j_call: TRBJ2-1; v_call: TRBV7-7; cdr3_aa: CASSVDRGSEQFF; cdr3_nt: TGTGCCAGCAGCGTTGACAGGGGGAGTGAGCAGTTCTTC